The 24 T cell receptor beta chains reported below all come from one sample, sequenced in a study of radiation and T cells in renal cell carcinoma. Only in-frame clones appear in the TCRdb table, and some are missing; sequencing was by immunoSEQ multiplex PCR. The top ten clones hold approximately 22% of a sample with about 140,000 clones, over 65% of them seen once. Documented time point: baseline pretreatment blood. Treatment indicated: 15 Gy SBRT to primary tumor, nephrectomy 4 weeks later. This material consisted of blood, taken from a patient whose treatment included radiotherapy and nephrectomy. These receptors originate from a woman aged 50 to 60 with renal cell carcinoma.

This chain joins TRBV9 and TRBJ1-1; 7 bases line up with TRBD1. The CDR3 runs 15 residues. Germline values: CDR1 SGDLS, CDR2 YYNGEE. J was trimmed by 4 bases and V by 3 bases; bases with no gene match: 9. CDR3 DNA: TGTGCCAGCAGCGGATTTCAGGGGGATTCCACTGAAGCTTTCTTT. It codes for CASSGFQGDSTEAFF.

There are a few counts of this clone. V is TRBV6-1 and J is TRBJ1-2; D ambiguous. Trimming stripped 8 bases from V and 4 bases from J, with 17 bases between. Germline loops: CDR1 MNHNS, CDR2 SASEGT. The CDR3 spans 14 residues. This chain's CDR3 is CASAPPLGTYGYTF. The DNA of the CDR3 is TGTGCCAGCGCCCCCCCACTTGGTACCTATGGCTACACCTTC.

Only one count was recorded for this clone. This chain connects TRBV11-3 to TRBJ2-1; 7 bases are a match to TRBD2. V lost 4 bases and J lost 1; bases outside the gene matches: 4. The CDR3 has 15 amino acids. Germline V gene sequence: CDR1 SGHNT, CDR2 YENEEA. The CDR3: CASSSVRGSYNEQFF. CDR3 in DNA: TGTGCCAGCAGCTCCGTGCGGGGGTCCTACAATGAGCAGTTCTTC.

J is TRBJ2-2 and V is TRBV18; D is uncertain. This CDR3 comprises 14 residues. From germline, CDR1 is KGHSH and CDR2 LQKENI. V gave up 1 base and J gave up 7 bases, with 10 bases separating them. The CDR3 spells CASSPRDTDGELFF. The CDR3 DNA sequence: TGTGCCAGCTCACCACGGGATACCGACGGGGAGCTGTTTTTT.

This chain uses TRBV4-3 with TRBJ2-6, with TRBD1 matching over 7 bases. The ends lost 1 base at V and 0 bases at J; junction bases unmatched: 6. The CDR3 totals 18 residues. Germline V CDR1 and CDR2: LGHNA, YSLEER. CDR3 sequence (DNA): TGCGCCAGCAGCCAAGTATGGGACAGCCACTCTGGGGCCAACGTCCTGACTTTC. Residues: CASSQVWDSHSGANVLTF.

The chain employs TRBV10-3 and TRBJ1-3; tentative D call: TRBD1 (6 bases). The germline V gene has CDR1 ENHRY and CDR2 SYGVKD. V shed 7 bases and J shed 0 bases, with 13 bases lying between them. CDR3 size: 15 residues. DNA for the CDR3: TGTGCCATCACCCGGGACACTCACTCTGGAAACACCATATATTTT. Its translation is CAITRDTHSGNTIYF.

This chain joins TRBV4-1 and TRBJ1-4; D gene ambiguous. The germline V gene has CDR1 MGHRA and CDR2 YSYEKL. CDR3 size: 13 residues. V was cut by 4 bases and J by 7 bases, with 10 bases left in between. In nucleotides, the CDR3 is TGCGCCAGCAGCCGCGGGGTGGTTGAAAAACTGTTTTTT. This sequence encodes CASSRGVVEKLFF.

The table lists this clone with a few counts. The gene calls are TRBV6-1 and TRBJ1-1; D might be TRBD1 (5 bases). Trimming removed 10 bases from V and 1 base from J, with 10 bases in between. The CDR3 extends over 12 amino acids. Germline V CDR1 and CDR2: MNHNS, SASEGT. This chain's CDR3 is CATRGGNTEAFF. In DNA form, the CDR3 reads TGTGCCACTAGGGGTGGGAACACTGAAGCTTTCTTT.

The table lists this clone with a count of one. The J gene is TRBJ2-7, the V gene TRBV28; 8 positions agree with TRBD1. Germline trimming cut 6 bases from V and 3 bases from J; bases unmatched to any gene: 4. This CDR3 comprises 13 residues. The V gene's germline CDR1 is MDHEN and CDR2 SYDVKM. CDR3 amino acids: CASRTGTGYEQYF. Written as DNA, the CDR3 is TGTGCCAGCAGGACCGGGACAGGCTACGAGCAGTACTTC.

Here the CDR3 reads CASSQDPGGSSYNSPLHF. The CDR3 DNA reads as TGCGCCAGCAGCCAAGATCCCGGCGGAAGCTCCTATAATTCACCCCTCCACTTT. V and J are TRBV4-3 and TRBJ1-6; D gene uncertain. Trimming stripped 0 bases from V and 0 bases from J, with 12 bases between. The germline V gene has CDR1 LGHNA and CDR2 YSLEER. CDR3 length equals 18 residues.

The chain employs TRBV7-2 and TRBJ1-3, with D perhaps matching TRBD1 (5 bases). CDR1 and CDR2 (germline): SGHTA, FQGNSA. CDR3 length: 17 amino acids. V was clipped by 2 bases and J by 4 bases, with 18 bases between them. CDR3 DNA sequence: TGTGCCAGCAGCTTACGTTGGGGGGTTTCACAAGGAAACACCATATATTTT. Amino acids: CASSLRWGVSQGNTIYF.

The chain combines TRBV5-6 with TRBJ1-2; maybe TRBD1 (5 bases). CDR3 length: 14 amino acids. V was trimmed by 2 bases and J by 4 bases, leaving 12 bases between them. Germline V gene sequence: CDR1 SGHDT, CDR2 YYEEEE. Here the CDR3 DNA reads TGTGCCAGCAGCTTAGATTCGGGGGTCTATGGCTACACCTTC. Protein product: CASSLDSGVYGYTF. Using reference TRBV5-6 and TRBJ1-2 for the parts outside the CDR3, the full variable domain is DAGVTQSPTHLIKTRGQQVTLRCSPKSGHDTVSWYQQALGQGPQFIFQYYEEEERQRGNFPDRFSGHQFPNYSSELNVNALLLGDSALYLCASSLDSGVYGYTFGSGTRLTVV.

This chain connects TRBV5-6 to TRBJ1-1, with a tentative D call TRBD1 (5 bases). Trimming shortened V by 3 bases and J by 8 bases, and 8 bases separated the two germline ends. The CDR3 is 11 residues long. The germline gives CDR1 SGHDT, CDR2 YYEEEE. This chain's CDR3 is CASSSGQEAFF. CDR3 nucleotides: TGTGCCAGCAGCTCAGGGCAGGAAGCTTTCTTT.

The chain employs TRBV5-6 and TRBJ2-1; D is ambiguous. The CDR3 loop spans 15 amino acids. Germline CDR1 is SGHDT and CDR2 is YYEEEE. V was cut by 2 bases and J by 0 bases, with 9 bases left in between. The CDR3 nucleotides are TGTGCCAGCAGCTTAGGCGGAGCCTCCTACAATGAGCAGTTCTTC. This sequence encodes CASSLGGASYNEQFF.

This clone was seen a few times. Other nucleotide sequences in the sample specify the same CDR3. This chain connects TRBV10-1 to TRBJ2-2; D is unresolved. Germline CDR1 WNHNN, CDR2 SYGVQD (reference sequence). The CDR3 spans 12 residues. Trimming removed 3 bases at V and 5 bases at J, with 4 bases between. CDR3 sequence: CASSEGTGELFF. The CDR3 region has the DNA TGCGCCAGCAGTGAAGGGACCGGGGAGCTGTTTTTT.

The rearrangement links TRBV27 to TRBJ2-4; 9 bases are a match to TRBD2. CDR3 size: 17 residues. CDR1 and CDR2 from the germline V gene are MNHEY and SMNVEV (reference sequence). J lost 0 bases, V lost 3 bases, and 6 bases had no gene match. Written as DNA, the CDR3 is TGTGCCAGCAGTTTTGCGGGGGGGCGCGGAGCCAAAAACATTCAGTACTTC. The encoded protein is CASSFAGGRGAKNIQYF.

V and J are TRBV5-1 and TRBJ2-3; D gene unclear. The CDR3 length is 14 residues. Trimming shortened V by 0 bases and J by 2 bases, and 7 bases separated the two germline ends. From germline, CDR1 is SGHRS and CDR2 YFSETQ. This CDR3 is CASSLATATDTQYF. The CDR3 region has the DNA TGCGCCAGCAGCTTGGCGACTGCCACAGATACGCAGTATTTT. The whole variable domain, remainder taken from reference TRBV5-1 and TRBJ2-3, is KAGVTQTPRYLIKTRGQQVTLSCSPISGHRSVSWYQQTPGQGLQFLFEYFSETQRNKGNFPGRFSGRQFSNSRSEMNVSTLELGDSALYLCASSLATATDTQYFGPGTRLTVL.

The chain employs TRBV27 and TRBJ2-5; no reliable D call. Germline V gene data show CDR1 as MNHEY and CDR2 as SMNVEV (reference sequence). This CDR3 spans 13 amino acids. Trimming shortened V by 6 bases and J by 1 base, and 9 bases separated the two germline ends. CDR3 bases: TGTGCCAGCAGCCATCCGGGCCAAGAGACCCAGTACTTC. Its translation is CASSHPGQETQYF.

The CDR3 sequence: CASREWDRGTEAFF. CDR3 nucleotides: TGTGCCAGCAGGGAATGGGACAGGGGAACTGAAGCTTTCTTT. The J gene is TRBJ1-1, the V gene TRBV9; 10 bases agree with TRBD1. This CDR3 contains 14 residues. Germline V gives CDR1 SGDLS, CDR2 YYNGEE. Trimming at V came to 5 bases and at J to 5 bases, leaving 6 bases not matched to a gene.

The gene calls are TRBV9 and TRBJ2-7; maybe TRBD1 (6 bases). V gave up 0 bases and J gave up 2 bases, with 15 bases separating them. The CDR3 consists of 16 residues. CDR1 is SGDLS, CDR2 YYNGEE, per germline. The CDR3 DNA reads as TGTGCCAGCAGCGTAGCTCCGGGACAATCAACCTACGAGCAGTACTTC. Encoded protein: CASSVAPGQSTYEQYF.

The chain links TRBV7-9 to TRBJ2-5; D is undetermined. The CDR3 covers 12 residues. From germline, CDR1 is SEHNR and CDR2 FQNEAQ (reference sequence). V gave up 5 bases and J gave up 5 bases, with 9 bases separating them. In nucleotides, the CDR3 is TGTGCCAGCAGCCAAATTGGTGAGACCCAGTACTTC. Translated, it gives CASSQIGETQYF.

This clone was counted once. The J gene is TRBJ1-2, the V gene TRBV29-1; weak D call: TRBD1 (5 bases). Trimming removed 2 bases from V and 8 bases from J, with 15 bases in between. The germline V gene has CDR1 SQVTM and CDR2 ANQGSEA. The CDR3 spans 13 residues. Here the CDR3 DNA reads TGCAGCGTTGAAAAGGGACGAGGGGAAGGCTACACCTTC. As protein: CSVEKGRGEGYTF.

The V and J genes are TRBV5-5 and TRBJ2-2; D remains ambiguous. Germline CDR1 is SGHKS and CDR2 is YYEKEE (reference sequence). V dropped 2 bases and J dropped 0 bases, with 8 bases sitting between them. CDR3 length equals 15 residues. This CDR3 reads CASSFFGPNTGELFF. In nucleotides, the CDR3 is TGTGCCAGCAGCTTCTTCGGGCCGAACACCGGGGAGCTGTTTTTT.

This clone came up a few times. The CDR3 bases are TGTGCCAGCAGCACGTCCCGTAACCACGAGCAGTACTTC. As protein: CASSTSRNHEQYF. The genes are TRBV7-8 and TRBJ2-7; D remains unclear. The V and J ends lost 5 bases and 5 bases respectively, with 13 bases between them. The CDR3 runs 13 residues. The germline V gene encodes CDR1 SGHVS and CDR2 FQNEAQ.